This record concerns one T cell receptor (beta chain) sequence. This entry is derived from a study of blood T cell repertoires in COVID-19. The germline V gene has CDR1 LNHNV and CDR2 YYDKDF (reference sequence). This CDR3 region has 16 residues. The V segment lost 0 bases and the J segment 0 bases; nucleotides outside the gene matches: 0. Produced via immunoSEQ multiplex PCR; TCRdb's table is partial and in-frame only. This table has a few hundred thousand clones, about nine tenths appearing once. Input material: PBMCs or T cells enriched from blood (not recorded which). The V call is TRBV15, the J call TRBJ2-2, with TRBD2 identical over 8 bases. This clonotype originated in a man aged 25-45 years who had recovered from COVID-19. CDR3 in DNA: TGTGCCACCAGCAGAGAACTAGCGGCGAACACCGGGGAGCTGTTTTTT. This sequence encodes CATSRELAANTGELFF.